These T cell receptor beta chains were read from a single sample in a study of shared clonotypes between healthy human individuals. Sequencing used immunoSEQ multiplex PCR; TCRdb keeps in-frame clones, though not all of them. The data contain some 2.4 million clones, roughly 93% of them seen just once; the ten biggest clones take up around 0.4%. Specimen: naive CD4+ T cells from PBMCs. The source is a man between 18 and 29 years old in good health. Some clones in this sample may be carry-over from other donors' samples. CDR3s include the opening cysteine and the closing phenylalanine or tryptophan. D genes are given only for firm matches. Clone size is given for some rows only: seen once, a few or many times, or a class if the clone is expanded.

j_call clone_size d_call v_call cdr3_nt cdr3_aa
TRBJ2-2 few NA TRBV6-4 TGTGCCAGCAGTGACTCGGGACACAACACCGGGGAGCTGTTTTTT CASSDSGHNTGELFF
TRBJ2-7 NA NA TRBV5-4 TGTGCCAGCAGCTTGGCCGGGTGGGGAGACTCCTACGAGCAGTACTTC CASSLAGWGDSYEQYF
TRBJ2-5 NA NA TRBV6-5 TGTGCCACCGGAAATTACCAAGAGACCCAGTACTTC CATGNYQETQYF
TRBJ1-1 NA NA TRBV27 TGTGCCAGCAGTTTAGGCTCGGGGCTGAACACTGAAGCTTTCTTT CASSLGSGLNTEAFF
TRBJ2-5 NA TRBD1 TRBV10-3 TGTGCCATCAGGGGAACCGGGACAGGGGAGCAGTACTTC CAIRGTGTGEQYF
TRBJ2-7 NA NA TRBV6-1 TGTGCCAGCAGTGAACCGGGCCTCGCCTACGAGCAGTACTTC CASSEPGLAYEQYF
TRBJ2-5 NA NA TRBV29-1 TGCAGCGTTGAGCTAGTTCAAGAGACCCAGTACTTC CSVELVQETQYF
TRBJ1-3 once NA TRBV5-1 TGCGCCAGCAGCTTGGTGCCTGGGAGCTCTGGAAACACCATATATTTT CASSLVPGSSGNTIYF
TRBJ2-5 NA NA TRBV7-6 TGTGCCAGCAGCTCCCAGGCAGGGCGATACCAAGAGACCCAGTACTTC CASSSQAGRYQETQYF
TRBJ2-2 NA NA TRBV4-1 TGCGCCAGCAGCCGTGAGCAGTCCGCGAACACCGGGGAGCTGTTTTTT CASSREQSANTGELFF
TRBJ1-5 NA NA TRBV6-1 TGTGCCAGCATCACCCGGACGGGGAATCAGCCCCAGCATTTT CASITRTGNQPQHF
TRBJ2-4 NA NA TRBV6-6 TGTGCCAGCAGTTACCCGCTACAGGCCAAAAACATTCAGTACTTC CASSYPLQAKNIQYF
TRBJ1-4 once NA TRBV9 TGTGCCAGCAGCGCCCACCCAGGGGTCGGAGGTAATGAAAAACTGTTTTTT CASSAHPGVGGNEKLFF